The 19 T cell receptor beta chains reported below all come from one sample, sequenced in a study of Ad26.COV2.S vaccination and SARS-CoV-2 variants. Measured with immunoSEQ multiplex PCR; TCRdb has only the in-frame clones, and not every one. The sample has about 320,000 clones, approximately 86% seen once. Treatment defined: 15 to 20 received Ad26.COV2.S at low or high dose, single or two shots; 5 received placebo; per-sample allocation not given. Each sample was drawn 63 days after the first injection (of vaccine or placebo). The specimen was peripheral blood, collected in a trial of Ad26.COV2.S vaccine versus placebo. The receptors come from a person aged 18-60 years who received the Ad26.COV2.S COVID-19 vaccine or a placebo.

The CDR3 nucleotides are TGTGCCAGCCAACAGGGGGCTGTTACGCAGTATTTT. Residues: CASQQGAVTQYF. V and J are TRBV6-6 and TRBJ2-3; 9 bases fit TRBD1. V shed 8 bases, J shed 8 bases, and the junction held 5 bases outside the gene matches. Germline-derived CDR1 and CDR2 are MNHNY and SVGAGI (reference sequence). The CDR3 runs to 12 residues.

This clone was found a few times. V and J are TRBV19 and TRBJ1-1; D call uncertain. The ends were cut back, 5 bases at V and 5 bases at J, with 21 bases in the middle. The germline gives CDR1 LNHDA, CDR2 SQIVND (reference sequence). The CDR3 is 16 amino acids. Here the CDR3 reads CASSAEGLTKGTEAFF. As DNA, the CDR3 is TGTGCCAGTAGTGCTGAGGGCCTAACCAAAGGGACTGAAGCTTTCTTT. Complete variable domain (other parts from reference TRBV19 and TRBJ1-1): DGGITQSPKYLFRKEGQNVTLSCEQNLNHDAMYWYRQDPGQGLRLIYYSQIVNDFQKGDIAEGYSVSREKKESFPLTVTSAQKNPTAFYLCASSAEGLTKGTEAFFGQGTRLTVV.

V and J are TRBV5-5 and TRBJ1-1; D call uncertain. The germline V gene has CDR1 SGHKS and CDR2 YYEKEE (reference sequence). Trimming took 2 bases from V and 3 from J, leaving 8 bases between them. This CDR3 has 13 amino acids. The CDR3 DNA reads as TGTGCCAGCAGCTTCAGTACGGACACTGAAGCTTTCTTT. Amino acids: CASSFSTDTEAFF.

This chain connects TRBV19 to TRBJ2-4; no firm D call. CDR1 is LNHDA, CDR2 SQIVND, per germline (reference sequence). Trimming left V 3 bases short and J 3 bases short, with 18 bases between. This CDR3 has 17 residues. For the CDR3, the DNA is TGTGCCAGTAGTATGGACGGCCTACGGAGCGTCAAAAACATTCAGTACTTC. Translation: CASSMDGLRSVKNIQYF.

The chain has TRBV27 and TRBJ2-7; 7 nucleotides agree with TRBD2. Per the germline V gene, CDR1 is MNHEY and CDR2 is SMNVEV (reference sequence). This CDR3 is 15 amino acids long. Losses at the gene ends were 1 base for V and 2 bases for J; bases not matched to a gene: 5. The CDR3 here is CASSLYGGTTYEQYF. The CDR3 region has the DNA TGTGCCAGCAGTTTATACGGGGGGACTACCTACGAGCAGTACTTC.

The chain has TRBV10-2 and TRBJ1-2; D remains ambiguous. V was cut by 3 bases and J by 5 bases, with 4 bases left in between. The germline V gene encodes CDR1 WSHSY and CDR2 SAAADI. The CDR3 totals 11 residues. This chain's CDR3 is CASSDQYGYTF. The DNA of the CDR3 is TGCGCCAGCAGTGACCAGTATGGCTACACCTTC.

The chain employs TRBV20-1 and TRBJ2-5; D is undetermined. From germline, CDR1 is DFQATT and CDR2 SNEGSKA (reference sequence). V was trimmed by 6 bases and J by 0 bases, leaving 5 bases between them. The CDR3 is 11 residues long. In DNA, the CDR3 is TGCAGTGCGTGGTACCAAGAGACCCAGTACTTC. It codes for CSAWYQETQYF.

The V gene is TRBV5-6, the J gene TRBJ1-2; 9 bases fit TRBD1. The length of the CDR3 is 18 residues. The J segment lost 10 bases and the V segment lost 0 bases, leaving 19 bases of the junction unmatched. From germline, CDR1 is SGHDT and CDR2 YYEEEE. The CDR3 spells CASSLGVGTGHTDFDYTF. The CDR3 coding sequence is TGTGCCAGCAGCTTGGGTGTCGGGACAGGGCATACAGATTTTGACTACACCTTC.

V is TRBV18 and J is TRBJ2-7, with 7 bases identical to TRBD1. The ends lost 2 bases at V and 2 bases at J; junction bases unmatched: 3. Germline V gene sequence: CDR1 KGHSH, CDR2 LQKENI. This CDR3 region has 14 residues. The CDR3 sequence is CASSPTTGTYEQYF. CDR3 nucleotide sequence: TGTGCCAGCTCACCAACGACAGGGACCTACGAGCAGTACTTC. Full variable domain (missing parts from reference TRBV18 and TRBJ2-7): NAGVMQNPRHLVRRRGQEARLRCSPMKGHSHVYWYRQLPEEGLKFMVYLQKENIIDESGMPKERFSAEFPKEGPSILRIQQVVRGDSAAYFCASSPTTGTYEQYFGPGTRLTVT.

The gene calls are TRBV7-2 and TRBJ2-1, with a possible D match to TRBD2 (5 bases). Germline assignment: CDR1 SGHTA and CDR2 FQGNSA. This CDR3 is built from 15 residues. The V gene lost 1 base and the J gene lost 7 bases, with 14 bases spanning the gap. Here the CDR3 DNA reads TGTGCCAGCAGCTTAGGCCTGTTATCGGGAAATGAGCAGTTCTTC. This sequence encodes CASSLGLLSGNEQFF.

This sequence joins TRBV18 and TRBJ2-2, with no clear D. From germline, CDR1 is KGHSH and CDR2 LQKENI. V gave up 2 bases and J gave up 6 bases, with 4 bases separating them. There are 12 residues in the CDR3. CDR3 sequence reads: CASSPVSGELFF. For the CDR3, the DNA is TGTGCCAGCTCACCAGTGTCCGGGGAGCTGTTTTTT.

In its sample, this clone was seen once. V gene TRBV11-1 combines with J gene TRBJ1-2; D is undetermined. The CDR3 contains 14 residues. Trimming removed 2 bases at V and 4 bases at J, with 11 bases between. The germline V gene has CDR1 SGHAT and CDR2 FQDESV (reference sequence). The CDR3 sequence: CASSLTDGSYGYTF. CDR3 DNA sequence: TGTGCCAGCAGCTTAACCGACGGATCCTATGGCTACACCTTC.

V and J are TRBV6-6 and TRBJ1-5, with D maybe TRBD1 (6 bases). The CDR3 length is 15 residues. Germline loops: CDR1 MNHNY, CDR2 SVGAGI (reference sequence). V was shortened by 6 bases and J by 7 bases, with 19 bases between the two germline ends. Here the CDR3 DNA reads TGTGCCAGCAGACTCCGACAGGTCCGGAAACAGCCCCAGCATTTT. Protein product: CASRLRQVRKQPQHF.

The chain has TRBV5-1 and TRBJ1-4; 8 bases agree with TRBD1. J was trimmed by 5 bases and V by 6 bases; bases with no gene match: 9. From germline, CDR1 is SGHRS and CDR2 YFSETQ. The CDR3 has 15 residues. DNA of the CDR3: TGCGCCAGCACCCGAGGCACAGGGGGAAATGAAAAACTGTTTTTT. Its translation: CASTRGTGGNEKLFF. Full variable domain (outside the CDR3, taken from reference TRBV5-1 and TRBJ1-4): KAGVTQTPRYLIKTRGQQVTLSCSPISGHRSVSWYQQTPGQGLQFLFEYFSETQRNKGNFPGRFSGRQFSNSRSEMNVSTLELGDSALYLCASTRGTGGNEKLFFGSGTQLSVL.

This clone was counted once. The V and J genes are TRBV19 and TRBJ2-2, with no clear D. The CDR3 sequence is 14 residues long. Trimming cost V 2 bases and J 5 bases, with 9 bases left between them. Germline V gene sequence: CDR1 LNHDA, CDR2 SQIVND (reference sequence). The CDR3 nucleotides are TGTGCCAGTAGTATACCAACCGGGACCGGGGAGCTGTTTTTT. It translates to CASSIPTGTGELFF.

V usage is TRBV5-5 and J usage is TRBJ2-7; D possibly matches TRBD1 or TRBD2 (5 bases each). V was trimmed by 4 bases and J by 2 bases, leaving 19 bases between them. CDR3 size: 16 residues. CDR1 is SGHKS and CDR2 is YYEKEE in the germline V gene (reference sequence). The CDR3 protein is CASSPHLGTVTYEQYF. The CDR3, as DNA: TGTGCCAGCAGCCCTCATTTAGGGACGGTGACCTACGAGCAGTACTTC.

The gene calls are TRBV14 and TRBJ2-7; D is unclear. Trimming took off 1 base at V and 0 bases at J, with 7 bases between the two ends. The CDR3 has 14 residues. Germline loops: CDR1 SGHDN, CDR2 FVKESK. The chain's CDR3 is CASSQVWGSYEQYF. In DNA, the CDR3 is TGTGCCAGCAGCCAAGTGTGGGGCTCCTACGAGCAGTACTTC. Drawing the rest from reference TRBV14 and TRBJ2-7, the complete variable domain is EAGVTQFPSHSVIEKGQTVTLRCDPISGHDNLYWYRRVMGKEIKFLLHFVKESKQDESGMPNNRFLAERTGGTYSTLKVQPAELEDSGVYFCASSQVWGSYEQYFGPGTRLTVT.

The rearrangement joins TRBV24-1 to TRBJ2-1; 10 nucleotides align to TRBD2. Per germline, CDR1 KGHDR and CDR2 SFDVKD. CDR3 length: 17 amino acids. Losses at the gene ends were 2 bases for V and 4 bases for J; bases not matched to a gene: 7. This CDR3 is CATSDSSGLAAYNEQFF. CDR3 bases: TGTGCCACCAGTGATTCGAGCGGACTAGCGGCTTACAATGAGCAGTTCTTC.

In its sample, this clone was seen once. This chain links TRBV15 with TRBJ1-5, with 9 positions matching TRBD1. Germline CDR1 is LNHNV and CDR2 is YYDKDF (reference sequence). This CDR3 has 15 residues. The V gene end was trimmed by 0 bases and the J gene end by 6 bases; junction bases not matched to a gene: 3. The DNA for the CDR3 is TGTGCCACCAGCAGAGATGGACAGGGGAGTCAGCCCCAGCATTTT. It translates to CATSRDGQGSQPQHF. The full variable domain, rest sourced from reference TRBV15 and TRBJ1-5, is DAMVIQNPRYQVTQFGKPVTLSCSQTLNHNVMYWYQQKSSQAPKLLFHYYDKDFNNEADTPDNFQSRRPNTSFCFLDIRSPGLGDTAMYLCATSRDGQGSQPQHFGDGTRLSIL.